The 19 T cell receptor beta chains presented below share a single source sample, sequenced in a study of blood T cell repertoires in COVID-19. The repertoire was sequenced with immunoSEQ multiplex PCR; TCRdb's copy has only in-frame clones and lacks some. The sample lists some 110,000 clones; approximately 86% were seen once. Specimen: peripheral blood. Receptors originate from a man aged 40-49 years with acute or convalescent COVID-19.

With regard to this clone: The same CDR3 can be traced to other DNA sequences in this sample. The chain links TRBV5-4 to TRBJ2-3; TRBD2 matches 9 bases. The junction had 2 bases not matched to a gene; V was cut back by 0 bases and J by 3 bases. In germline, CDR1 is SGHNT, CDR2 YYREEE (reference sequence). CDR3 length: 15 residues. The CDR3 spells CASSLGLAGTDTQYF. The CDR3 DNA is TGTGCCAGCAGCTTGGGGCTAGCGGGGACAGATACGCAGTATTTT.

The CDR3: CASSTAYRAPSPQHF. Written as DNA, the CDR3 is TGTGCCAGTAGTACGGCCTACAGGGCCCCTTCGCCCCAGCATTTT. The rearrangement uses TRBV19 and TRBJ1-5; D possibly corresponds to TRBD1 (6 bases). V lost 4 bases and J 9 bases, leaving 19 bases between the germline ends. CDR1 LNHDA and CDR2 SQIVND come from the germline V gene (reference sequence). This CDR3 comprises 15 residues. Drawing the rest from reference TRBV19 and TRBJ1-5, the complete variable domain is DGGITQSPKYLFRKEGQNVTLSCEQNLNHDAMYWYRQDPGQGLRLIYYSQIVNDFQKGDIAEGYSVSREKKESFPLTVTSAQKNPTAFYLCASSTAYRAPSPQHFGDGTRLSIL.

This clone occurred a few times. This sequence joins TRBV7-3 and TRBJ2-1; 11 nucleotides agree with TRBD2. Germline CDR1 reads SGHTA; CDR2 reads FQGTGA. The CDR3 spans 15 residues. The V and J ends lost 5 bases and 5 bases, in that order; junction bases with no gene match: 5. CDR3 residues: CASSRSGGDHNEQFF. The CDR3 DNA follows: TGTGCCAGCAGCCGTAGCGGGGGGGACCACAATGAGCAGTTCTTC.

CDR3 DNA sequence: TGCGCCAGCAGCCAAATGGAGTATCAGCCCCAGCATTTT. The encoded protein is CASSQMEYQPQHF. The chain joins TRBV4-1 to TRBJ1-5; D is undetermined. The V gene's germline CDR1 is MGHRA and CDR2 YSYEKL. The ends were cut back, 2 bases at V and 5 bases at J, with 7 bases in the middle. The CDR3 length is 13 residues.

The J gene is TRBJ1-3, the V gene TRBV3-1 (or the pseudogene TRBV3-2), with TRBD1 as a possible D gene (6 bases). CDR1 and CDR2 (germline): LGHDT, YNNKEL (reference sequence). Trimming stripped 4 bases from V and 5 bases from J, with 12 bases between. The CDR3 has 14 residues. The CDR3 DNA reads TGTGCCAGCAGCCCATCAGGGGATCGAAACACCATATATTTT. Amino acids: CASSPSGDRNTIYF.

Remarks on this clone: Mismatch with germline at one junction end may stem from a read error. V usage is TRBV11-3 and J usage is TRBJ2-1; TRBD1 matches 8 bases. Per the germline V gene, CDR1 is SGHNT and CDR2 is YENEEA. CDR3 size: 13 residues. CDR3 bases: TGTGCCAGCAGCCCACGGACAGGGCGCATGGTGGTCTTC. The encoded protein is CASSPRTGRMVVF. Complete variable domain (other parts from reference TRBV11-3 and TRBJ2-1): EAGVVQSPRYKIIEKKQPVAFWCNPISGHNTLYWYLQNLGQGPELLIRYENEEAVDDSQLPKDRFSAERLKGVDSTLKIQPAELGDSAVYLCASSPRTGRMVVFGPGTRLTVL.

This chain links TRBV5-1 with TRBJ1-1; D is perhaps TRBD1 (6 bases). Between the trimmed V and J ends, which lost 8 bases and 2 bases, there was a span of 13 bases. Germline CDR1 reads SGHRS; CDR2 reads YFSETQ. This CDR3 comprises 13 residues. CDR3 sequence: CASKGDINTEAFF. The CDR3 DNA reads as TGCGCCAGTAAAGGGGACATCAACACTGAAGCTTTCTTT. The full variable domain, its missing parts supplied by reference TRBV5-1 and TRBJ1-1, is KAGVTQTPRYLIKTRGQQVTLSCSPISGHRSVSWYQQTPGQGLQFLFEYFSETQRNKGNFPGRFSGRQFSNSRSEMNVSTLELGDSALYLCASKGDINTEAFFGQGTRLTVV.

This chain connects TRBV6-5 to TRBJ1-4, with D possibly matching TRBD1 (5 bases). Trimming removed 4 bases from V and 7 bases from J, with 16 bases in between. The CDR3 has 15 residues. Per the germline V gene, CDR1 is MNHEY and CDR2 is SVGAGI. CDR3 region: CASSSLPGVGEKLFF. Written as DNA, the CDR3 is TGTGCCAGCAGTTCGCTCCCGGGGGTCGGTGAAAAACTGTTTTTT.

V is TRBV13 and J is TRBJ2-7; 10 bases align to TRBD1. This CDR3 is 14 amino acids long. From germline, CDR1 is PRHDT and CDR2 FYEKMQ (reference sequence). V dropped 3 bases and J dropped 4; count of bases not matched to a gene: 3. The chain's CDR3 is CASSFGDRGYEQYF. The CDR3 DNA reads as TGTGCCAGCAGCTTTGGGGACAGGGGTTACGAGCAGTACTTC.

The V gene is TRBV5-8, the J gene TRBJ2-3; maybe TRBD2 (6 bases). Germline V gives CDR1 SGHTS, CDR2 YDEGEE. The CDR3 sequence is 14 residues long. V shed 4 bases and J shed 11 bases, with 20 bases lying between them. CDR3 region: CASSAGLRTTEQYF. The CDR3 bases are TGTGCCAGCAGCGCAGGACTGCGGACTACCGAGCAGTATTTT. Supplemented by reference TRBV5-8 and TRBJ2-3, the full variable domain reads EAGVTQSPTHLIKTRGQQATLRCSPISGHTSVYWYQQALGLGLQFLLWYDEGEERNRGNFPPRFSGRQFPNYSSELNVNALELEDSALYLCASSAGLRTTEQYFGPGTRLTVL.

The chain is built from TRBV19 and TRBJ1-1, with TRBD1 as a possible D gene (5 bases). The CDR3 is made up of 15 amino acids. Germline V gene lookup returns CDR1 LNHDA and CDR2 SQIVND (reference sequence). The V end was cut by 1 base, the J end by 5 bases, with 14 bases between. CDR3 region: CASSIGGEGRTEAFF. The CDR3 nucleotides read TGTGCCAGTAGTATAGGCGGAGAGGGGAGGACTGAAGCTTTCTTT.

The chain has TRBV6-2 or TRBV6-3 and TRBJ1-2, with a tentative D call TRBD1 (6 bases). V lost 6 bases and J lost 8, with 19 bases in between. The CDR3 covers 14 residues. CDR1 and CDR2 (germline): MNHEY, SVGEGT. The CDR3 sequence: CASSPRRGQFGYTF. CDR3 in DNA: TGTGCCAGCAGCCCTAGGCGGGGGCAATTCGGCTACACCTTC.

The J gene is TRBJ1-3, the V gene TRBV11-2; D is uncertain. The CDR3 is 14 amino acids. CDR1 is SGHAT, CDR2 FQNNGV, per germline. Deletions cut 4 bases from V and 4 bases from J, with 11 bases between. This chain's CDR3 is CASSSEGRGNTIYF. In DNA, the CDR3 is TGTGCCAGCAGCTCCGAAGGCAGGGGAAACACCATATATTTT.

This rearrangement joins TRBV9 to TRBJ2-5; TRBD1 might be the D (6 bases). This CDR3 region has 14 residues. CDR1 SGDLS and CDR2 YYNGEE come from the germline V gene. Trimming shortened V by 1 base and J by 2 bases, and 9 bases separated the two germline ends. In DNA form, the CDR3 reads TGTGCCAGCAGCGTACAGGGGAGTCAAGAGACCCAGTACTTC. This encodes CASSVQGSQETQYF.

The chain links TRBV3-1 (or the pseudogene TRBV3-2) to TRBJ2-7; possibly TRBD1 for D (5 bases). Trimming cost V 0 bases and J 3 bases, with 24 bases left between them. The CDR3 sequence is 19 residues long. Per the germline V gene, CDR1 is LGHDT and CDR2 is YNNKEL (reference sequence). The CDR3 here is CASSQDAGNSGGLRYEQYF. The CDR3 DNA is TGTGCCAGCAGCCAAGATGCAGGGAATTCTGGCGGTCTCCGCTACGAGCAGTACTTC.

The chain links TRBV4-2 to TRBJ2-7; D gene ambiguous. In germline, CDR1 is LGHNA, CDR2 YNFKEQ. The germline V and J ends were trimmed by 4 bases and 4 bases, with 17 bases remaining between them. This CDR3 contains 15 residues. Written as DNA, the CDR3 is TGTGCCAGCAGCCCGACTTTCAATCATCCGTACGAGCAGTACTTC. This codes for CASSPTFNHPYEQYF.

The chain recombines TRBV7-6 with TRBJ2-2, with D tentatively TRBD2 (5 bases). The CDR3 loop spans 14 amino acids. Germline V gene sequence: CDR1 SGHVS, CDR2 FNYEAQ. V was pared by 1 base and J by 13 bases, with 16 bases between. The CDR3 nucleotides read TGTGCCAGCAGCTTAGTACAGCATCACGAGGGGCTGTTTTTT. Translated: CASSLVQHHEGLFF.

The chain links TRBV19 to TRBJ1-4; 10 positions agree with TRBD1. This CDR3 spans 15 amino acids. J gave up 3 bases and V 5 bases, and 3 bases lay outside the gene matches. Per germline, CDR1 LNHDA and CDR2 SQIVND (reference sequence). CDR3 bases: TGTGCCAGTAGTTTCGGACAGGGGGCTAATGAAAAACTGTTTTTT. Translated, it gives CASSFGQGANEKLFF.

This clone was seen only a few times. The chain recombines TRBV6-5 with TRBJ1-2, with a tentative D call TRBD1 (5 bases). The V gene's germline CDR1 is MNHEY and CDR2 SVGAGI. The V end was cut by 0 bases, the J end by 6 bases, with 14 bases between. The CDR3 contains 15 residues. CDR3 region: CASSYSAAGLDGYTF. CDR3 nucleotide sequence: TGTGCCAGCAGTTACTCTGCCGCAGGGCTCGATGGCTACACCTTC.